This T cell receptor (beta chain) is drawn from a study of shared clonotypes between healthy human individuals. About this clone itself: Its specificity is not known. Other nucleotide sequences from this sample produce the same CDR3.

General study findings and limits: In the sorted subsets, rarefaction showed sequencing was incomplete despite large depth. The generation probabilities recorded for non-shared clonotypes fell below those of clonotypes shared by all four donors.

The germline V gene has CDR1 MDHEN and CDR2 SYDVKM. The CDR3 loop spans 14 amino acids. With 6 bases clipped from V and 5 bases from J, the junction kept 4 bases outside the gene matches. Replicate sorted-subset PCRs were loaded with 150 to 250 ng DNA, about 28,000 T cell genomes. Original processing notes: Sequence data from immunoSEQ were junction-only and lacked quality scores; consequently, filtering differed. Here immunoSEQ multiplex PCR was the method, and the copy in TCRdb shows in-frame clones only, minus some. The DNA gave D and trimming, while V, J and clone size come from that table. The sample shows 2,500,000 or so clones, approximately 93% of them seen only once.

Material: naive CD4+ T cells from PBMCs. Subset of the sample: CD45RA+ positively selected. This receptor was identified in a man aged 18 to 30 in good health. Some clones in this sample may be carry-over from other donors' samples. V gene TRBV28 combines with J gene TRBJ1-5; 10 positions agree with TRBD1. CDR3: CASSRTGGYQPQHF. CDR3 in DNA: TGTGCCAGCAGCCGGACAGGGGGTTATCAGCCCCAGCATTTT.